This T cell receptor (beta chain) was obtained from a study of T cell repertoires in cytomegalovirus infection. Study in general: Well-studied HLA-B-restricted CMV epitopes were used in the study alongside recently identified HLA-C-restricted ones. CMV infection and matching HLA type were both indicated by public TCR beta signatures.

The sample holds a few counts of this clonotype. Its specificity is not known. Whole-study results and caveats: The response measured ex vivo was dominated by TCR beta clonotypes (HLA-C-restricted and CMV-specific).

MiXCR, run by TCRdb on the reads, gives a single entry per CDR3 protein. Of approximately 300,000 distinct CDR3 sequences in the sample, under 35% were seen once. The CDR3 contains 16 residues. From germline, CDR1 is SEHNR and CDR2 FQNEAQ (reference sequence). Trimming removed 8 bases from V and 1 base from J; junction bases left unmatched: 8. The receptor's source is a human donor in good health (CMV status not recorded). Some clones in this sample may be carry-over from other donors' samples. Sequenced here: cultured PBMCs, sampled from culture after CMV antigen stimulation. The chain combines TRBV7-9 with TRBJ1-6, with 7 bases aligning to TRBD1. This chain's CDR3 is CASRRWDRSYNSPLHF. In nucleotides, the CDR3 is TGTGCCAGCCGCCGGTGGGACAGATCCTATAATTCACCCCTCCACTTT.